The 27 T cell receptor beta chains below all came from one sample that was sequenced in a study of blood T cell repertoires in COVID-19 (dated by TCRdb to about 2020). To prepare the library, the immunoSEQ multiplex PCR assay was applied. Entries here come from immuneACCESS through TCRdb and include only in-frame sequences with V and J called. Some clones fail to appear in such tables; in the studies checked, an unresolved V gene covers under half of the shortfall, and the cause of the remainder is unknown. The sample contains about 76,000 clones, around nine tenths of them found a single time. 18% of the sample is taken by the ten largest. The sample consisted of peripheral blood. The receptor source for this set is a human donor in a cohort sampled during active COVID-19.

This rearrangement joins TRBV6-4 to TRBJ2-1, with D possibly matching TRBD1 (6 bases). There are 14 residues in the CDR3. Looked up from germline, CDR1 is MRHNA and CDR2 is SNTAGT. Trimming left V 6 bases short and J 6 bases short, with 15 bases between. The chain's CDR3 is CASSGNAGVNEQFF. The CDR3 DNA reads TGTGCCAGCAGCGGCAATGCAGGGGTCAATGAGCAGTTCTTC.

This clone was detected once. J is TRBJ1-1 and V is TRBV7-9; TRBD1 might be the D (6 bases). There are 15 residues in the CDR3. In germline, CDR1 is SEHNR, CDR2 FQNEAQ (reference sequence). V lost 4 bases and J 0 bases, leaving 12 bases between the germline ends. The CDR3: CASSSNRVMNTEAFF. Written as DNA, the CDR3 is TGTGCCAGCAGCTCGAACAGGGTGATGAACACTGAAGCTTTCTTT.

This chain connects TRBV5-6 to TRBJ1-5; D gene ambiguous. V was cut by 4 bases and J by 2 bases, with 13 bases left in between. The CDR3 covers 15 residues. Germline values: CDR1 SGHDT, CDR2 YYEEEE. CDR3 DNA: TGTGCCAGCAGCCCCAGGACGGGAGGCAATCAGCCCCAGCATTTT. It is translated as CASSPRTGGNQPQHF.

The chain recombines TRBV7-9 with TRBJ1-3, with TRBD1 matching over 8 bases. CDR3 length: 14 residues. V gave up 5 bases and J gave up 7 bases; unmatched junction bases: 7. CDR1 and CDR2 from the germline V gene are SEHNR and FQNEAQ (reference sequence). The CDR3 DNA reads TGTGCCAGCAGCCCAGGACAGGGTTTTAACACCATATATTTT. Translation gives CASSPGQGFNTIYF.

V usage is TRBV7-2 and J usage is TRBJ2-7; 8 bases align to TRBD2. Trimming at V came to 2 bases and at J to 5 bases, leaving 2 bases not matched to a gene. This CDR3 has 13 amino acids. Germline CDR1 SGHTA, CDR2 FQGNSA. The CDR3 here is CASSLSGGNEQYF. DNA for the CDR3: TGTGCCAGCAGCTTAAGCGGGGGCAACGAGCAGTACTTC.

The gene calls are TRBV28 and TRBJ2-7; D is possibly TRBD2 (6 bases). V was clipped by 5 bases and J by 4 bases, with 21 bases between them. Per the germline V gene, CDR1 is MDHEN and CDR2 is SYDVKM. The CDR3 is made up of 16 amino acids. The CDR3 is CASSLSGLPGVYEQYF. In nucleotides, the CDR3 is TGTGCCAGCAGTCTTTCTGGACTACCGGGAGTATACGAGCAGTACTTC.

J is TRBJ1-2 and V is TRBV25-1; a possible D gene is TRBD1 (6 bases). CDR3 length: 15 amino acids. V was pared by 6 bases and J by 5 bases, with 19 bases between. Germline CDR1 is MGHDK and CDR2 is SYGVNS. The DNA of the CDR3 is TGTGCCAGCAGGAAGGGGGGGGTGGATGCATATGGCTACACCTTC. This gives the protein CASRKGGVDAYGYTF.

The chain is built from TRBV19 and TRBJ1-5, with D perhaps matching TRBD1 (5 bases). The germline gives CDR1 LNHDA, CDR2 SQIVND (reference sequence). The CDR3 length is 16 residues. Trimming took 3 bases from V and 6 from J, leaving 18 bases between them. CDR3 sequence reads: CASSIRFRVAIQPQHF. In DNA, the CDR3 is TGTGCCAGTAGTATCCGGTTCAGGGTAGCTATTCAGCCCCAGCATTTT.

This clone was counted a single time. V gene TRBV11-2 combines with J gene TRBJ1-1; 7 bases are shared with TRBD1. The CDR3 has 12 residues. Germline loops: CDR1 SGHAT, CDR2 FQNNGV. V lost 6 bases to trimming and J lost 8 bases; unmatched junction nucleotides: 6. Here the CDR3 reads CASSLGTEEAFF. For the CDR3, the DNA is TGTGCCAGCAGTCTAGGGACAGAGGAAGCTTTCTTT.

The chain employs TRBV2 and TRBJ2-1; weak D call: TRBD2 (6 bases). The V gene's germline CDR1 is SNHLY and CDR2 FYNNEI. Trimming removed 5 bases from V and 4 bases from J, with 15 bases in between. There are 15 residues in the CDR3. The chain's CDR3 is CASSTSGGEYNEQFF. In DNA form, the CDR3 reads TGTGCCAGCAGTACCAGCGGAGGGGAATACAATGAGCAGTTCTTC. The variable domain in full, completed from reference TRBV2 and TRBJ2-1, reads EPEVTQTPSHQVTQMGQEVILRCVPISNHLYFYWYRQILGQKVEFLVSFYNNEISEKSEIFDDQFSVERPDGSNFTLKIRSTKLEDSAMYFCASSTSGGEYNEQFFGPGTRLTVL.

V usage is TRBV5-5 and J usage is TRBJ1-3, with TRBD1 matching over 9 bases. Germline-derived CDR1 and CDR2 are SGHKS and YYEKEE (reference sequence). Trimming at V came to 3 bases and at J to 0 bases, leaving 7 bases not matched to a gene. The CDR3 loop spans 17 amino acids. CDR3 nucleotides: TGTGCCAGCAGCTGGGGGACAGGGAGGAACTCTGGAAACACCATATATTTT. Translation gives CASSWGTGRNSGNTIYF. Supplemented by reference TRBV5-5 and TRBJ1-3, the full variable domain reads DAGVTQSPTHLIKTRGQQVTLRCSPISGHKSVSWYQQVLGQGPQFIFQYYEKEERGRGNFPDRFSARQFPNYSSELNVNALLLGDSALYLCASSWGTGRNSGNTIYFGEGSWLTVV.

V is TRBV13 and J is TRBJ2-7, with a tentative D call TRBD2 (5 bases). V lost 4 bases and J lost 2, with 15 bases in between. The CDR3 totals 15 residues. The germline V gene encodes CDR1 PRHDT and CDR2 FYEKMQ (reference sequence). CDR3 sequence reads: CASSSRTGITYEQYF. The DNA of the CDR3 is TGTGCCAGCAGCTCCAGAACCGGGATAACCTACGAGCAGTACTTC.

The V gene is TRBV7-2, the J gene TRBJ2-5; perhaps TRBD1 as D (5 bases). The CDR3 is 13 amino acids. Per germline, CDR1 SGHTA and CDR2 FQGNSA. V lost 4 bases and J lost 3, with 9 bases in between. The CDR3 sequence: CASSYQGKETQYF. The CDR3 DNA reads as TGTGCCAGCAGCTATCAGGGTAAAGAGACCCAGTACTTC.

Note on this clone: Other DNA sequences from this sample encode an identical CDR3 as well. The chain combines TRBV9 with TRBJ2-7; D uncertain. The germline V gene encodes CDR1 SGDLS and CDR2 YYNGEE. V dropped 0 bases and J dropped 2 bases, with 9 bases sitting between them. This CDR3 has 14 residues. The CDR3 protein is CASSVGASTYEQYF. The CDR3 bases are TGTGCCAGCAGCGTAGGGGCCTCCACCTACGAGCAGTACTTC.

The chain has TRBV30 and TRBJ1-1, with TRBD1 identical over 7 bases. CDR1 is GTSNPN and CDR2 is SVGIG in the germline V gene (reference sequence). V shed 2 bases, J shed 7 bases, and the junction held 13 bases outside the gene matches. CDR3 length: 15 amino acids. CDR3 coding DNA: TGTGCCTGGAGTTCTCCACCCGGGACAGCCGTTGAAGCTTTCTTT. This gives the protein CAWSSPPGTAVEAFF.

The chain uses TRBV3-1 (or the pseudogene TRBV3-2) and TRBJ1-2; maybe TRBD1 (5 bases). The germline V and J ends were trimmed by 4 bases and 4 bases, with 13 bases remaining between them. The CDR3 runs 14 residues. From germline, CDR1 is LGHDT and CDR2 YNNKEL (reference sequence). The CDR3 DNA follows: TGTGCCAGCAGCCCCCAGGGAATTCGCTATGGCTACACCTTC. Protein sequence: CASSPQGIRYGYTF.

The chain joins TRBV10-3 to TRBJ2-1, with 9 bases aligning to TRBD1. The CDR3 is 15 amino acids. The trim removed 6 bases at V and 8 bases at J, leaving 11 bases unmatched. Germline V CDR1 and CDR2: ENHRY, SYGVKD. The CDR3 DNA follows: TGTGCCATCAGGGAACGGACAGGGGCCTTACATGAGCAGTTCTTC. This gives the protein CAIRERTGALHEQFF.

CDR3 DNA sequence: TGCAGTGCTAGTCGAGTACAGACGAACACTGAAGCTTTCTTT. It translates to CSASRVQTNTEAFF. The rearrangement uses TRBV20-1 and TRBJ1-1; no clear D. Trimming shortened V by 3 bases and J by 1 base, and 12 bases separated the two germline ends. CDR1 is DFQATT and CDR2 is SNEGSKA in the germline V gene (reference sequence). The CDR3 is 14 amino acids.

The chain is built from TRBV28 and TRBJ2-2, with 8 bases aligning to TRBD1. Unmatched junction bases numbered 7, after V lost 2 bases and J lost 8 bases. CDR3 length: 15 residues. Germline assignment: CDR1 MDHEN and CDR2 SYDVKM. CDR3 amino acids: CASSLGGRTGGELFF. The CDR3 DNA reads as TGTGCCAGCAGTTTAGGAGGGAGGACAGGGGGGGAGCTGTTTTTT.

V gene TRBV28 combines with J gene TRBJ1-2; D perhaps matches TRBD1 (5 bases). V lost 5 bases and J 5 bases, leaving 9 bases between the germline ends. The CDR3 is 12 amino acids. Germline V gene data show CDR1 as MDHEN and CDR2 as SYDVKM. CDR3 DNA sequence: TGTGCCAGCAGTCCTGACAGATATGGCTACACCTTC. It encodes CASSPDRYGYTF.

The V and J genes are TRBV11-1 and TRBJ2-7, with TRBD1 matching 7 bases. The CDR3 has 13 amino acids. Germline CDR1 and CDR2: SGHAT and FQDESV (reference sequence). Trimming removed 5 bases from V and 2 bases from J; junction bases left unmatched: 3. The CDR3 protein is CASSLTGPYEQYF. Here the CDR3 DNA reads TGTGCCAGCAGCCTGACAGGGCCCTACGAGCAGTACTTC.

The chain couples TRBV2 to TRBJ2-7, with a tentative D call TRBD1 (6 bases). This CDR3 has 17 residues. V lost 9 bases and J lost 0, with 24 bases in between. Germline V gene sequence: CDR1 SNHLY, CDR2 FYNNEI. CDR3 DNA: TGTGCCAGGGTCCTTCCCGGGACAAGCCCGAGCTCCTACGAGCAGTACTTC. Encoded protein: CARVLPGTSPSSYEQYF. Filled out from reference TRBV2 and TRBJ2-7, the complete variable domain reads EPEVTQTPSHQVTQMGQEVILRCVPISNHLYFYWYRQILGQKVEFLVSFYNNEISEKSEIFDDQFSVERPDGSNFTLKIRSTKLEDSAMYFCARVLPGTSPSSYEQYFGPGTRLTVT.

The gene calls are TRBV4-1 and TRBJ1-1; TRBD1 might be the D (6 bases). CDR1 MGHRA and CDR2 YSYEKL come from the germline V gene. This CDR3 spans 15 amino acids. Trimming shortened V by 0 bases and J by 3 bases, and 11 bases separated the two germline ends. The CDR3 loop is CASSQDLHRDTEAFF. In DNA form, the CDR3 reads TGCGCCAGCAGCCAAGATCTTCACAGGGACACTGAAGCTTTCTTT.

This clone occurred a few times. The chain couples TRBV5-6 to TRBJ2-1; 7 positions agree with TRBD2. The CDR3 is 15 residues long. J lost 9 bases, V lost 0 bases, and 9 bases had no gene match. Germline loops: CDR1 SGHDT, CDR2 YYEEEE. This chain's CDR3 is CASSLGGRASGEQFF. The CDR3 DNA is TGTGCCAGCAGCTTGGGTGGGAGGGCCTCCGGTGAGCAGTTCTTC.

This chain joins TRBV11-3 and TRBJ1-3, with D tentatively TRBD1 (6 bases). V lost 5 bases to trimming and J lost 4 bases, with 18 bases between them. Germline CDR1 and CDR2: SGHNT and YENEEA. The CDR3 runs to 16 residues. The CDR3 spells CASSQLSGTPGNTIYF. The CDR3 bases are TGTGCCAGCAGCCAACTATCCGGGACACCAGGAAACACCATATATTTT.

This chain joins TRBV19 and TRBJ2-3; a weak D match, TRBD1 (6 bases). In germline, CDR1 is LNHDA, CDR2 SQIVND (reference sequence). The CDR3 is 14 residues long. Trimming pared 5 bases from V and 5 bases from J, leaving 14 bases between. CDR3: CASSSRQVGDTQYF. CDR3 nucleotides: TGTGCCAGTAGTTCCCGACAGGTTGGAGATACGCAGTATTTT.

This clone was picked up one time. The J gene is TRBJ2-3, the V gene TRBV7-9, with 8 bases matching TRBD2. The CDR3 has 15 amino acids. The V segment lost 5 bases and the J segment 1 base; nucleotides outside the gene matches: 5. Germline V CDR1 and CDR2: SEHNR, FQNEAQ (reference sequence). The CDR3 DNA reads as TGTGCCAGCAGCCAGGGACTAGTGCGCACAGATACGCAGTATTTT. Translation gives CASSQGLVRTDTQYF.